This T cell receptor beta chain was recovered during a study of blood T cell repertoires in COVID-19. Original processing notes: Amplification of reference gene primers was used by the study to estimate nucleated cell counts. TCRdb's copy holds only in-frame clones and misses some; the assay was immunoSEQ multiplex PCR. V, J and clone size reflect that table, while D and trimming were determined from the DNA. The sample has around 130,000 clones, approximately 89% seen once; the top ten hold over 9.5%. The CDR3 consists of 13 residues. Germline assignment: CDR1 LNHDA and CDR2 SQIVND (reference sequence). V was pared by 1 base and J by 8 bases, with 11 bases between.

The TCR was taken from a man aged 55 to 70 with active or convalescent COVID-19. The chain recombines TRBV19 with TRBJ1-2; D call uncertain. The source material was peripheral blood. The CDR3 loop reads CASSIAPLRGYTF. The DNA for the CDR3 is TGTGCCAGTAGTATAGCTCCCCTGAGGGGCTACACCTTC.